This entry is about one T cell receptor beta chain. Its antigen is unidentified. TCRdb's table, derived via immunoSEQ multiplex PCR, lists solely in-frame clones and lacks some. The table includes 95,000 to 110,000 clones, 85% to 95% detected once. The sample comes from a study of OX40 agonist ivuxolimab in advanced cancers. On the study more broadly: Averaging about 60 years in age, with a range of about 23 to 80, the cohort was approximately 87% male. Prior anti-PD-1, anti-PD-L1 or anti-CTLA-4 therapy was allowed; approximately 41% had some.

Findings and caveats of the study: Patients with a partial response at 0.1-3.0 mg/kg had among the lowest clonal expansion. Normalized T-cell clonal expansion was also low in a subset of nonresponders.

The receptor was derived from an adult with an advanced solid tumor such as melanoma, head and neck, liver or kidney cancer. Source: CD4+ or CD8+ T cells sorted from blood, taken in a trial of the OX40 agonist ivuxolimab.

In DNA, the CDR3 is TGTGCCAGCAGCTCGGGACAGGGCTACTTTGGCTACACCTTC. Protein: CASSSGQGYFGYTF. The J gene is TRBJ1-2, the V gene TRBV7-9; 9 bases align to TRBD1. The V gene end was trimmed by 4 bases and the J gene end by 7 bases; junction bases not matched to a gene: 7. Germline values: CDR1 SEHNR, CDR2 FQNEAQ (reference sequence). The CDR3 is 14 amino acids.